This T cell receptor (beta chain) was identified in a study of post-analysis software for immune sequencing data. Overall study: Recorded subtypes: relapsing-remitting, secondary progressive, progressive-relapsing; some patients unannotated.

As concerns this clonotype: The target antigen is unknown.

Whole-study results and caveats: Relative to controls, patients with multiple sclerosis showed significantly lower normalized Chao1 diversity. Samples from one preparation batch, clustered by F measure, grouped strongly together.

Unique molecular identifiers had been added to the TCR beta cDNA libraries. TCRdb reprocessed the PCR reads with MiXCR, giving one entry per CDR3 protein. The sample shows about 820,000 distinct CDR3 sequences, roughly 50% of them seen only once. The TCR comes from a girl aged 10-17 years with multiple sclerosis. The material sequenced was blood.

The DNA of the CDR3 is TGTGCCACCAGGAGTGGGCTCGGGACTAGTAGAGGCCCTAGCACAGATACGCAGTATTTT. Translating it yields CATRSGLGTSRGPSTDTQYF. This chain links TRBV12-3 or TRBV12-4 with TRBJ2-3; TRBD2 matches at 8 bases. J was trimmed by 0 bases and V by 10 bases; bases with no gene match: 24. CDR3 length: 20 residues.